A single sample is the source of the 5 T cell receptor beta chains below, sequenced in a study of graft-versus-host responses after intestinal transplantation. Their antigen targets remain unknown. Repertoires were generated with immunoSEQ multiplex PCR, while TCRdb's copy carries only in-frame clones and drops some. The sample includes about 93,000 clones, 82% seen only once; the top ten take around 0.86%. Sequenced here: unstimulated CD4+ T cells sorted from spleen or lymph node cells, sampled before intestinal transplant. The receptors stem from a human donor who received an intestinal transplant.

The rearrangement joins TRBV5-4 to TRBJ2-5, with D perhaps matching TRBD2 (5 bases). The CDR3 length is 13 residues. V shed 2 bases and J shed 4 bases, with 9 bases lying between them. CDR1 and CDR2 (germline): SGHNT, YYREEE (reference sequence). Here the CDR3 DNA reads TGTGCCAGCAGCTTTTTCGAGGGAGAGACCCAGTACTTC. It yields the protein CASSFFEGETQYF.

The chain is built from TRBV5-1 and TRBJ1-1; D is perhaps TRBD1 (5 bases). The CDR3 length is 14 residues. Germline CDR1 reads SGHRS; CDR2 reads YFSETQ. Trimming stripped 2 bases from V and 3 bases from J, with 11 bases between. The CDR3 spells CASSFAGLDTEAFF. In DNA form, the CDR3 reads TGCGCCAGCAGCTTCGCAGGGCTGGACACTGAAGCTTTCTTT. The variable domain in full, completed from reference TRBV5-1 and TRBJ1-1, reads KAGVTQTPRYLIKTRGQQVTLSCSPISGHRSVSWYQQTPGQGLQFLFEYFSETQRNKGNFPGRFSGRQFSNSRSEMNVSTLELGDSALYLCASSFAGLDTEAFFGQGTRLTVV.

The genes are TRBV7-2 and TRBJ2-2; a possible D gene is TRBD1 (5 bases). The germline gives CDR1 SGHTA, CDR2 FQGNSA. V lost 4 bases, J lost 4 bases, and 7 bases lay in between. This CDR3 region has 13 residues. The CDR3 loop reads CASSSDSTGELFF. For the CDR3, the DNA is TGTGCCAGCAGCTCCGACAGCACCGGGGAGCTGTTTTTT.

The gene calls are TRBV5-1 and TRBJ1-6, with D unclear. Per the germline V gene, CDR1 is SGHRS and CDR2 is YFSETQ. Trimming pared 0 bases from V and 0 bases from J, leaving 7 bases between. This CDR3 contains 16 residues. The CDR3 DNA follows: TGCGCCAGCAGCTTGGGCCCGAGCTCCTATAATTCACCCCTCCACTTT. The encoded protein is CASSLGPSSYNSPLHF. Variable domain in full (rest from reference TRBV5-1 and TRBJ1-6): KAGVTQTPRYLIKTRGQQVTLSCSPISGHRSVSWYQQTPGQGLQFLFEYFSETQRNKGNFPGRFSGRQFSNSRSEMNVSTLELGDSALYLCASSLGPSSYNSPLHFGNGTRLTVT.

The chain is built from TRBV7-3 and TRBJ2-3; the D is unclear. This CDR3 has 13 amino acids. CDR1 is SGHTA, CDR2 FQGTGA, per germline. Trimming took off 2 bases at V and 4 bases at J, with 7 bases between the two ends. The CDR3, as DNA: TGTGCCAGCAGCTTAGGCGGTGCAGATACGCAGTATTTT. It codes for CASSLGGADTQYF.